These T cell receptor beta chains were read from a single sample in a study of T cell changes during pregnancy in multiple sclerosis. Assay: immunoSEQ multiplex PCR; the TCRdb copy retains only in-frame clones and omits some. This table has about 92,000 clones, 92% appearing once. This sample comprised peripheral blood, obtained in the first trimester of pregnancy. The source of these receptors is a female donor with multiple sclerosis, enrolled in a pregnancy study. The CDR3 runs from the conserved cysteine through the conserved F or W. D genes are given only for firm matches. Where a row states a size, it is once, few, many or the class of an expanded clone; other rows omit it.

NA | TRBJ1-5 | NA | TRBV6-1 | TGTGCCAGCAGTTTATCCAATCAGCCCCAGCATTTT | CASSLSNQPQHF
NA | TRBJ2-1 | NA | TRBV6-1 | TGTGCCAGCAGTGAAAGGGGGAATGAGCAGTTCTTC | CASSERGNEQFF
NA | TRBJ2-7 | TRBD1 | TRBV19 | TGTGCCAGTAGCCCGGGACAGGGACCCTACGAGCAGTACTTC | CASSPGQGPYEQYF
NA | TRBJ1-4 | NA | TRBV6-1 | TGTGCCAGCAGGACAGATAGGACTAATGAAAAACTGTTTTTT | CASRTDRTNEKLFF
NA | TRBJ1-4 | NA | TRBV30 | TGTGCCTGGACAGTAAATGAAAAACTGTTTTTT | CAWTVNEKLFF
NA | TRBJ1-1 | NA | TRBV6-6 | TGTGCCAGCAGTTTTCAGGGGAGCCCGAACACTGAAGCTTTCTTT | CASSFQGSPNTEAFF
NA | TRBJ2-7 | NA | TRBV28 | TGTGCCAGCAGGGTGGGGGGAGTCTACCACGAGCAGTACTTC | CASRVGGVYHEQYF
NA | TRBJ2-3 | NA | TRBV25-1 | TGTGCCAGCAGTGAATTGGACACTTCCAGTACCCCAGATACGCAGTATTTT | CASSELDTSSTPDTQYF
NA | TRBJ2-1 | NA | TRBV11-3 | TGTGCCAGCAGCTTAGGGCGGGCCTCCTACAATGAGCAGTTCTTC | CASSLGRASYNEQFF
NA | TRBJ2-1 | TRBD1 | TRBV4-3 | TGCGCCAGCAGCCTCCGACAGGGGGTCTACAATGAGCAGTTCTTC | CASSLRQGVYNEQFF
NA | TRBJ2-7 | TRBD2 | TRBV6-1 | TGTGCCAGCAGTGAAGATGGCGGGAGGGGCGTCGAGCAGTACTTC | CASSEDGGRGVEQYF
NA | TRBJ1-1 | NA | TRBV27 | TGTGCCAGCAGTTTCCGGGGGACTGAAGCTTTCTTT | CASSFRGTEAFF
NA | TRBJ2-2 | TRBD2 | TRBV5-1 | TGCGCCAGCAGCTTGTCAGGACTAGCGGGAGCTTATGACACCGGGGAGCTGTTTTTT | CASSLSGLAGAYDTGELFF
NA | TRBJ2-7 | TRBD2 | TRBV19 | TGTGCCAGTAGTACAACTAGCGGGACTCCCTACGAGCAGTACTTC | CASSTTSGTPYEQYF
NA | TRBJ1-1 | TRBD1 | TRBV4-1 | TGCGCCAGCAGCCGACAGGGCTATGAAGCTTTCTTT | CASSRQGYEAFF
NA | TRBJ1-6 | TRBD1 | TRBV10-3 | TGTGCCATCAGTGAGTCGCAGGGGGAATACTCACCCCTCCACTTT | CAISESQGEYSPLHF
NA | TRBJ2-3 | TRBD2 | TRBV9 | TGTGCCAGCAGCCCGCCGGATATTAGCGGGATCAGCACAGATACGCAGTATTTT | CASSPPDISGISTDTQYF
once | TRBJ2-1 | TRBD2 | TRBV2 | TGTGCCAGCAGTGACCGACTAGCGGCAAAATACAATGAGCAGTTCTTC | CASSDRLAAKYNEQFF
NA | TRBJ1-4 | NA | TRBV6-5 | TGTGCCAGCAGGGAAATGGGGGGGAACTATGAAAAACTGTTTTTT | CASREMGGNYEKLFF
NA | TRBJ2-7 | NA | TRBV4-1 | TGCGCCAGCAGCCAGCCAACGGACAGCTACGAGCAGTACTTC | CASSQPTDSYEQYF
NA | TRBJ1-2 | NA | TRBV2 | TGTGCCAGTAACGAATGGGCGGGCTATGGCTACACCTTC | CASNEWAGYGYTF
NA | TRBJ1-2 | NA | TRBV4-1 | TGCGCCAGCAGCCAAGAGGCCAGGGCTGCCTATGGCTACACCTTC | CASSQEARAAYGYTF
NA | TRBJ2-1 | NA | TRBV19 | TGTGCCAGTAGTTCTGACTTATTCAATGAGCAGTTCTTC | CASSSDLFNEQFF
NA | TRBJ2-7 | NA | TRBV5-5 | TGTGCCACCCAACCAATAGCGGCTCCGGGCGAGCAGTACTTC | CATQPIAAPGEQYF
few | TRBJ1-1 | NA | TRBV28 | TGTGCCAGCAGTTTGGGGAACAGGGCCTATGAAGCTTTCTTT | CASSLGNRAYEAFF
NA | TRBJ2-1 | TRBD2 | TRBV13 | TGTGCCAGCAGCTACGGACTAGCGGGAAACAATGAGCAGTTCTTC | CASSYGLAGNNEQFF
NA | TRBJ2-7 | NA | TRBV27 | TGTGCCAGCAGGAGAGACAGTGAGCAGTACTTC | CASRRDSEQYF
NA | TRBJ1-4 | TRBD1 | TRBV6-1 | TGTGCCAGCAGTGGACAGGGCAAGCTAATTAGTGGACTGTTTTTT | CASSGQGKLISGLFF
once | TRBJ2-7 | TRBD1 | TRBV29-1 | TGCAGCGTTGAAAGGACAGGGTCGTACGAGCAGTACTTC | CSVERTGSYEQYF
NA | TRBJ2-5 | TRBD2 | TRBV5-1 | TGCGCCAGCAGCCTGGGTCTAGCGGGAATCCAGGGGGAGACCCAGTACTTC | CASSLGLAGIQGETQYF
few | TRBJ1-1 | NA | TRBV9 | TGTGCCAGCCGGGGGGGAACTGAAGCTTTCTTT | CASRGGTEAFF
NA | TRBJ2-1 | TRBD2 | TRBV2 | TGTGCCAGCAGCGGACTAGCGGGAGTAAGGCAGTTCTTC | CASSGLAGVRQFF
NA | TRBJ2-2 | TRBD1 | TRBV9 | TGTGCCAGCAGCGTAGGGTCTCAGGGGGCTAACACCGGGGAGCTGTTTTTT | CASSVGSQGANTGELFF
once | TRBJ2-2 | NA | TRBV27 | TGTGCCAGCAGTGCTGGGGGCTGGGACACCGGGGAGCTGTTTTTT | CASSAGGWDTGELFF
NA | TRBJ2-1 | NA | TRBV30 | TGTGCCTGGAGTGTACAGGCGAAGGGGGGGCCGTTCGACAATGAGCAGTTCTTC | CAWSVQAKGGPFDNEQFF
NA | TRBJ2-7 | NA | TRBV4-1 | TGCGCCAGCAGCCAGGGGCCCTACGAGCAGTACTTC | CASSQGPYEQYF
NA | TRBJ2-2 | TRBD2 | TRBV30 | TGTGCCTGGCTAGCGGTCAACACCGGGGAGCTGTTTTTT | CAWLAVNTGELFF
once | TRBJ2-7 | NA | TRBV2 | TGTGCCAGCAGTTATAGGGACTTAAGCTCCTACGAGCAGTACTTC | CASSYRDLSSYEQYF
NA | TRBJ2-5 | NA | TRBV10-2 | TGCGCCAGCAGTGAGTATGGGGGCGGCCAAGAGACCCAGTACTTC | CASSEYGGGQETQYF
NA | TRBJ1-2 | NA | TRBV28 | TGTGCCAGCAGTTTACCTAAACTCTATGGCTACACCTTC | CASSLPKLYGYTF
once | TRBJ2-2 | TRBD2 | TRBV19 | TGTGCCAGTACTGGGACACCGGGACTAGCGGGGGCCACCGGGGAGCTGTTTTTT | CASTGTPGLAGATGELFF
NA | TRBJ2-1 | TRBD2 | TRBV7-9 | TGTGCCAGCAGCCGGACTAGCGGGTACAATGAGCAGTTCTTC | CASSRTSGYNEQFF
NA | TRBJ2-5 | TRBD1 | TRBV2 | TGTGCCAGCAGTGAAGCGCTCTTTTTGGGACAGCAAGAGACCCAGTACTTC | CASSEALFLGQQETQYF
NA | TRBJ1-1 | NA | TRBV5-4 | TGTGCCAGCAGCTTGGATCAGGTAGACACTGAAGCTTTCTTT | CASSLDQVDTEAFF
once | TRBJ1-2 | TRBD1 | TRBV19 | TGTGCCAGTAGTATGGCGGGACAGGGGATTGGCGGCTACACCTTC | CASSMAGQGIGGYTF
few | TRBJ2-1 | NA | TRBV13 | TGTGCCAGCAGCGCTTTAGTCGATGAGCAGTTCTTC | CASSALVDEQFF
NA | TRBJ2-1 | TRBD1 | TRBV6-5 | TGTGCCAGCAGTTACTCGAGACAGGGCTCCTACAATGAGCAGTTCTTC | CASSYSRQGSYNEQFF
NA | TRBJ2-7 | TRBD2 | TRBV28 | TGTGCCAGCAGCTTCGAGGGAGGGATTGCATCCTACGAGCAGTACTTC | CASSFEGGIASYEQYF
NA | TRBJ2-7 | NA | TRBV6-1 | TGTGCCAGCACGAAACCATGGACTATCTCCTACGAGCAGTACTTC | CASTKPWTISYEQYF
NA | TRBJ2-1 | TRBD1 | TRBV6-6 | TGTGCCAGCAGTCCCCGACAGGGAAACTCCTACAATGAGCAGTTCTTC | CASSPRQGNSYNEQFF
NA | TRBJ1-1 | NA | TRBV27 | TGTGCCAGCAGTCCCCGAGTCGGGAGGATGGCGAACACTGAAGCTTTCTTT | CASSPRVGRMANTEAFF